These 29 T cell receptor beta chains came from one sample sequenced in a study of T cells after yellow fever vaccination. TCRdb re-derived calls from the 5' RACE reads in MiXCR, one entry per CDR3 protein. The data contain 200,000 to 250,000 distinct CDR3 sequences, about 3% of them singletons. This specimen consisted of CD4+ T cells sorted from PBMCs, obtained 10 days after the yellow fever booster vaccination. These receptor sequences come from a man aged 18-30 years who received the YFV17D yellow fever vaccine.

This clonotype has just a few counts. The DNA is omitted, as the CDR3 cannot be located on it reliably, and the CDR3 follows TCRdb's listing. V gene TRBV12-1 combines with J gene TRBJ2-2. TRBV12-1 is recorded as a pseudogene. A total of 14 residues make up the CDR3, ends included. CDR3 in amino acids: CASSFAQGAGELFF.

The sample holds a few counts of this clonotype. The J gene is TRBJ1-1, the V gene TRBV4-3; D not certain. Germline CDR1 is LGHNA and CDR2 is YSLEER. The CDR3 is 15 amino acids. V dropped 4 bases and J dropped 0 bases, with 12 bases sitting between them. CDR3 in amino acids: CASSPMVRMNTEAFF. In DNA, the CDR3 is TGCGCCAGCAGCCCGATGGTGCGGATGAACACTGAAGCTTTCTTT.

This clonotype came up many times. This sequence joins TRBV20-1 and TRBJ2-1; 10 bases match TRBD1. Per the germline V gene, CDR1 is DFQATT and CDR2 is SNEGSKA (reference sequence). The CDR3 loop spans 14 amino acids. V dropped 6 bases and J dropped 9; count of bases not matched to a gene: 11. DNA of the CDR3: TGCAGTGCCCCCCAGGGACAGGGGTCGGTTGAGCAGTTCTTC. This codes for CSAPQGQGSVEQFF.

The sample holds many counts of this clonotype. The gene calls are TRBV5-4 and TRBJ2-2; TRBD2 aligns across 7 bases. This CDR3 comprises 17 residues. Germline CDR1 SGHNT, CDR2 YYREEE (reference sequence). V gave up 0 bases and J gave up 0 bases; unmatched junction bases: 5. DNA of the CDR3: TGTGCCAGCAGCTTGGTGGGGCGGGGGTCGAACACCGGGGAGCTGTTTTTT. Its protein is CASSLVGRGSNTGELFF.

Ten or more counts support this clonotype. This chain joins TRBV24-1 and TRBJ2-7; D unclear. V was shortened by 9 bases and J by 6 bases, with 23 bases between the two germline ends. The CDR3 extends over 15 amino acids. CDR1 KGHDR and CDR2 SFDVKD come from the germline V gene. The CDR3 here is CATPKRDITFCEQYF. The CDR3 DNA reads TGTGCCACCCCCAAAAGGGATATTACCTTCTGCGAGCAGTACTTC.

The table lists this clonotype with a few counts. The chain employs TRBV5-1 and TRBJ2-5; D is uncertain. Trimming shortened V by 7 bases and J by 7 bases, and 17 bases separated the two germline ends. Germline V gene sequence: CDR1 SGHRS, CDR2 YFSETQ. The CDR3 consists of 13 residues. The CDR3, as DNA: TGCGCCAGCTCGTGGGCTGGACGGTCGACCCAGTACTTC. Protein sequence: CASSWAGRSTQYF.

In this sample, this clonotype turned up many times. The chain has TRBV5-1 and TRBJ2-5, with D hard to call. The CDR3 length is 13 residues. Germline CDR1 SGHRS, CDR2 YFSETQ. V shed 0 bases and J shed 3 bases, with 6 bases lying between them. The DNA for the CDR3 is TGCGCCAGCAGCTTGGACATCGAAGAGACCCAGTACTTC. This translates into CASSLDIEETQYF.

This clonotype was seen repeatedly, ten times or more. This chain uses TRBV2 with TRBJ2-5; no clear D. The germline V and J ends were trimmed by 7 bases and 5 bases, with 11 bases remaining between them. The length of the CDR3 is 12 residues. Germline V CDR1 and CDR2: SNHLY, FYNNEI. The CDR3 region has the DNA TGTGCCAGCAACGGGTTAGGGGAGACCCAGTACTTC. Its protein is CASNGLGETQYF.

The chain employs TRBV2 and TRBJ1-1; the D is unclear. CDR1 is SNHLY and CDR2 is FYNNEI in the germline V gene. The CDR3 spans 14 residues. V was shortened by 7 bases and J by 5 bases, with 17 bases between the two germline ends. The CDR3 nucleotides are TGTGCCAGCACATCGGAGGCTAGGAGGACTGAAGCTTTCTTT. Amino acids: CASTSEARRTEAFF.

The V call is TRBV7-2, the J call TRBJ2-7; 10 bases match TRBD2. Trimming cost V 3 bases and J 1 base; bases outside gene matches: 12. The CDR3 length is 18 residues. Germline V gene lookup returns CDR1 SGHTA and CDR2 FQGNSA. In DNA form, the CDR3 reads TGTGCCAGCAGCTTCTACTACGATCCTAGCGGGGGTTCCTACGAGCAGTACTTC. Translation gives CASSFYYDPSGGSYEQYF.

This clonotype was picked up many times. The chain employs TRBV7-9 and TRBJ2-1; 9 nucleotides agree with TRBD2. Germline CDR1 SEHNR, CDR2 FQNEAQ (reference sequence). The CDR3 has 19 residues. The trim removed 6 bases at V and 0 bases at J, leaving 15 bases unmatched. DNA of the CDR3: TGTGCCAGCAGGCGCCAGTGGGCGGGGGGGAGTAGCTCCTACAATGAGCAGTTCTTC. Translating gives CASRRQWAGGSSSYNEQFF. Complete variable domain (other parts from reference TRBV7-9 and TRBJ2-1): DTGVSQNPRHKITKRGQNVTFRCDPISEHNRLYWYRQTLGQGPEFLTYFQNEAQLEKSRLLSDRFSAERPKGSFSTLEIQRTEQGDSAMYLCASRRQWAGGSSSYNEQFFGPGTRLTVL.

This clonotype appeared a few times. The gene calls are TRBV2 and TRBJ2-5; TRBD2 aligns across 12 bases. With 5 bases clipped from V and 10 bases from J, the junction kept 5 bases outside the gene matches. CDR1 is SNHLY, CDR2 FYNNEI, per germline. This CDR3 is 13 amino acids long. The CDR3 loop is CASSTGTSGLQYF. As DNA, the CDR3 is TGTGCCAGCAGTACCGGGACTAGCGGGCTCCAGTACTTC.

This clonotype was seen only a few times. The chain links TRBV5-6 to TRBJ1-5, with a tentative D call TRBD1 (6 bases). V was trimmed by 5 bases and J by 7 bases, leaving 16 bases between them. Germline V lookup: CDR1 SGHDT, CDR2 YYEEEE. This CDR3 has 14 amino acids. Here the CDR3 DNA reads TGTGCCAGCAGGAACAGGGCAACAGAACAGCCCCAGCATTTT. Translating gives CASRNRATEQPQHF.

This clonotype appeared a few times. V gene TRBV11-2 combines with J gene TRBJ1-6; no clear D gene. CDR1 and CDR2 from the germline V gene are SGHAT and FQNNGV. The V end lost 7 bases, the J end lost 12 bases, and 13 bases lay between the germline ends. The CDR3 is made up of 12 amino acids. Written as DNA, the CDR3 is TGTGCCAGCAACGTCGGACTGGGACCCCTCCACTTT. Protein: CASNVGLGPLHF. Full variable domain (rest looked up from reference TRBV11-2 and TRBJ1-6): EAGVAQSPRYKIIEKRQSVAFWCNPISGHATLYWYQQILGQGPKLLIQFQNNGVVDDSQLPKDRFSAERLKGVDSTLKIQPAKLEDSAVYLCASNVGLGPLHFGNGTRLTVT.

This clonotype was recorded at least ten times. The CDR3 loop reads CASSANSATNEKLFF. As DNA, the CDR3 is TGCGCCAGCAGCGCCAACAGCGCAACTAATGAAAAACTGTTTTTT. This chain uses TRBV4-3 with TRBJ1-4; D is ambiguous. V was shortened by 5 bases and J by 0 bases, with 10 bases between the two germline ends. The CDR3 spans 15 residues. Germline loops: CDR1 LGHNA, CDR2 YSLEER.

This clonotype showed up many times. The rearrangement uses TRBV18 and TRBJ1-1; D unclear. Germline V CDR1 and CDR2: KGHSH, LQKENI. The V gene lost 4 bases and the J gene lost 6 bases, with 9 bases spanning the gap. CDR3 length: 12 residues. The CDR3 protein is CASSLQRAEAFF. The DNA for the CDR3 is TGTGCCAGCTCACTCCAAAGGGCTGAAGCTTTCTTT.

In its sample, this clonotype was seen many times. The genes are TRBV18 and TRBJ1-2; 7 bases align to TRBD1. Germline V gene sequence: CDR1 KGHSH, CDR2 LQKENI. Germline trimming cut 3 bases from V and 7 bases from J; bases unmatched to any gene: 5. The CDR3 has 13 amino acids. In DNA, the CDR3 is TGTGCCAGCTCACCCGACAGGGTACGTGGCTACACCTTC. Translation gives CASSPDRVRGYTF.

This clonotype was recorded at least ten times. The chain uses TRBV20-1 and TRBJ1-1, with 8 bases that match TRBD1. V lost 0 bases to trimming and J lost 4 bases; unmatched junction nucleotides: 1. The CDR3 consists of 13 residues. The V gene's germline CDR1 is DFQATT and CDR2 SNEGSKA (reference sequence). The CDR3 nucleotides read TGCAGTGCTAGAGATACAGGGGGCACTGAAGCTTTCTTT. It specifies CSARDTGGTEAFF.

This clonotype was detected ten times or more. V is TRBV5-1 and J is TRBJ1-1; 8 positions match TRBD1. The ends lost 2 bases at V and 1 base at J; junction bases unmatched: 4. The CDR3 runs 15 residues. Germline CDR1 is SGHRS and CDR2 is YFSETQ. Written as DNA, the CDR3 is TGCGCCAGCAGCTTAGGGGGGACAGGGAACACTGAAGCTTTCTTT. This translates into CASSLGGTGNTEAFF.

This clonotype has a count of ten or more. J is TRBJ2-2 and V is TRBV11-2; TRBD1 agrees at 7 bases. CDR3 length: 14 amino acids. V lost 3 bases to trimming and J lost 8 bases; unmatched junction nucleotides: 6. CDR1 is SGHAT, CDR2 FQNNGV, per germline. Written as DNA, the CDR3 is TGTGCCAGCAGCTTTCTTCGACAGGGAGGGGAGCTGTTTTTT. Protein: CASSFLRQGGELFF.

This clonotype was recorded a few times. This sequence joins TRBV4-2 and TRBJ2-7; possibly TRBD1 or TRBD2 for D (5 bases each). There are 15 residues in the CDR3. With 0 bases removed from V and 13 bases from J, the gap between germline ends came to 22 bases. Per germline, CDR1 LGHNA and CDR2 YNFKEQ. In DNA, the CDR3 is TGTGCCAGCAGCCAAGAGTTAAATGGGGGACGGAGCTTATACTTC. Its protein is CASSQELNGGRSLYF.

This clonotype was picked up many times. The rearrangement links TRBV6-2 or TRBV6-3 to TRBJ2-7; the D is unclear. CDR1 is MNHEY, CDR2 SVGEGT, per germline. The germline V and J ends were trimmed by 0 bases and 4 bases, with 13 bases remaining between them. The CDR3 runs 15 residues. The CDR3 nucleotides are TGTGCCAGCAGTTACTCCGCCCGGACCCGATACGAGCAGTACTTC. It encodes CASSYSARTRYEQYF.

This clonotype was observed at least ten times. V is TRBV7-2 and J is TRBJ2-1; a weak D match, TRBD1 (5 bases). Trimming shortened V by 7 bases and J by 4 bases, and 11 bases separated the two germline ends. Germline lookup yields CDR1 SGHTA and CDR2 FQGNSA. The CDR3 is 13 residues long. CDR3 loop: CASTRWTYNEQFF. The CDR3 DNA is TGTGCCAGCACCCGCTGGACATACAATGAGCAGTTCTTC.

This clonotype was detected only a few times. J is TRBJ1-2 and V is TRBV6-5; 7 bases are a match to TRBD1. From germline, CDR1 is MNHEY and CDR2 SVGAGI. This CDR3 contains 13 residues. Trimming cost V 4 bases and J 5 bases; bases outside gene matches: 4. The CDR3 DNA is TGTGCCAGCAGTTCAACAGGGGAATATGGCTACACCTTC. Amino acids: CASSSTGEYGYTF.

At least ten counts were recorded for this clonotype. The CDR3 DNA reads TGTGCCAGCAGCAGACCTACGGTCGGGAATGAGCAGTTCTTC. Translating gives CASSRPTVGNEQFF. This chain joins TRBV9 and TRBJ2-1, with D uncertain. This CDR3 has 14 amino acids. V dropped 4 bases and J dropped 7 bases, with 15 bases sitting between them. Germline values: CDR1 SGDLS, CDR2 YYNGEE.

The table lists this clonotype with many counts. The chain combines TRBV5-4 with TRBJ2-6, with 11 positions matching TRBD1. Germline CDR1 is SGHNT and CDR2 is YYREEE (reference sequence). CDR3 size: 18 residues. J was trimmed by 5 bases and V by 3 bases; bases with no gene match: 10. The CDR3 loop reads CASSSSGTGGLWANVLTF. In DNA form, the CDR3 reads TGTGCCAGCAGCTCGTCCGGGACAGGGGGGCTCTGGGCCAACGTCCTGACTTTC.

This clonotype was seen many times. CDR3: CAAGDRASHEQFF. CDR3 nucleotides: TGTGCCGCAGGGGACAGGGCATCCCATGAGCAGTTCTTC. The chain carries TRBV24-1 and TRBJ2-1, with TRBD1 identical over 9 bases. CDR3 length: 13 amino acids. J was trimmed by 8 bases and V by 12 bases; bases with no gene match: 10. Germline V gene sequence: CDR1 KGHDR, CDR2 SFDVKD.

The chain carries TRBV12-3 or TRBV12-4 and TRBJ1-2, with D maybe TRBD1 (5 bases). Trimming stripped 6 bases from V and 4 bases from J, with 18 bases between. The CDR3 sequence is 15 residues long. CDR3 nucleotide sequence: TGTGCCAGCAGACACAGGAACGGGGGGGTCTATGGCTACACCTTC. Its translation is CASRHRNGGVYGYTF.

This clonotype was seen repeatedly, ten times or more. The chain is built from TRBV29-1 and TRBJ2-3; D possibly uses TRBD1 or TRBD2 (5 bases each). V lost 7 bases and J lost 0, with 17 bases in between. This CDR3 has 15 residues. The germline V gene has CDR1 SQVTM and CDR2 ANQGSEA. The CDR3 DNA is TGCAGCGCCCCCCCGCCCGGGGCCAGCACAGATACGCAGTATTTT. Protein: CSAPPPGASTDTQYF.